This entry features one TCR beta chain sequence. This record comes from a study of control samples from healthy donors and cancer patients. The table came from immunoSEQ multiplex PCR; TCRdb's copy has only in-frame clones and leaves some out. The repertoire holds roughly 150,000 clones, with around 88% as singletons. The CDR3 has 14 residues. V trimming: 0 bases; J trimming: 5 bases; junction bases outside the gene matches: 1. CDR1 SEHNR and CDR2 FQNEAQ come from the germline V gene (reference sequence). This clonotype was sampled from a young man in good health. V and J are TRBV7-9 and TRBJ2-7; TRBD2 agrees at 10 bases. The sample consisted of blood. The CDR3 coding sequence is TGTGCCAGCAGCTTAGCCGGGACTAGCGACGAGCAGTACTTC. This encodes CASSLAGTSDEQYF.